Following are 27 T cell receptor beta chains from one sample sequenced in a study of cytomegalovirus exposure and HLA in healthy donors. Libraries were prepared by immunoSEQ multiplex PCR; TCRdb keeps only in-frame clonotypes and omits some of them. The table records roughly 95,000 clones, less than 85% of them present only once. The source material was PBMCs. Every receptor here comes from a young man in good health and CMV-seropositive.

The chain couples TRBV11-1 to TRBJ2-1; D is uncertain. The CDR3 runs 14 residues. V gave up 4 bases and J gave up 1 base, with 8 bases separating them. CDR1 SGHAT and CDR2 FQDESV come from the germline V gene (reference sequence). CDR3 amino acids: CASSYSESYNEQFF. The CDR3 DNA is TGTGCCAGCAGCTATAGTGAATCCTACAATGAGCAGTTCTTC.

This chain links TRBV10-3 with TRBJ2-5, with TRBD1 matching over 8 bases. Germline CDR1 is ENHRY and CDR2 is SYGVKD. With 6 bases clipped from V and 5 bases from J, the junction kept 8 bases outside the gene matches. This CDR3 has 14 residues. As DNA, the CDR3 is TGTGCCATCAGAGATGACAGGGGCAACGAGACCCAGTACTTC. Its protein product is CAIRDDRGNETQYF.

The V and J genes are TRBV9 and TRBJ2-1; D might be TRBD2 (6 bases). Trimming cost V 3 bases and J 5 bases, with 12 bases left between them. The CDR3 consists of 14 residues. Looked up from germline, CDR1 is SGDLS and CDR2 is YYNGEE. CDR3 sequence reads: CASSAGGGDNEQFF. The CDR3 nucleotides read TGTGCCAGCAGCGCCGGAGGCGGGGACAATGAGCAGTTCTTC.

The chain couples TRBV7-9 to TRBJ2-1, with 10 bases matching TRBD2. The V gene end was trimmed by 4 bases and the J gene end by 0 bases; junction bases not matched to a gene: 6. The CDR3 runs 17 residues. Per the germline V gene, CDR1 is SEHNR and CDR2 is FQNEAQ (reference sequence). CDR3 in amino acids: CASSSGLADSSYNEQFF. The CDR3 DNA follows: TGTGCCAGCAGCTCAGGACTAGCGGATTCCTCCTACAATGAGCAGTTCTTC.

This chain joins TRBV10-3 and TRBJ2-7, with 12 nucleotides matching TRBD1. This CDR3 is 14 amino acids long. From germline, CDR1 is ENHRY and CDR2 SYGVKD. V lost 11 bases and J lost 7; bases outside the gene matches: 12. DNA of the CDR3: TGTGCCGTTGACCCCGGGACAGGGGGCGGTGAGCAGTACGTC. The encoded protein is CAVDPGTGGGEQYV.

The chain combines TRBV27 with TRBJ2-6; TRBD1 aligns across 9 bases. V lost 5 bases, J lost 0 bases, and 14 bases stayed unmatched. CDR3 size: 20 residues. Germline lookup yields CDR1 MNHEY and CDR2 SMNVEV (reference sequence). CDR3: CASSPSGTGFFYSGANVLTF. CDR3 DNA sequence: TGTGCCAGCAGTCCATCAGGGACAGGGTTCTTCTACTCTGGGGCCAACGTCCTGACTTTC.

The rearrangement links TRBV14 to TRBJ2-1, with 9 bases matching TRBD1. This CDR3 contains 16 residues. The V gene's germline CDR1 is SGHDN and CDR2 FVKESK. V was clipped by 3 bases and J by 7 bases; unmatched bases: 10. CDR3: CASSHFGQGRRNEQFF. Here the CDR3 DNA reads TGTGCCAGCAGCCATTTCGGACAGGGGAGAAGAAATGAGCAGTTCTTC.

The J gene is TRBJ2-1, the V gene TRBV19; no definite D call. V lost 2 bases and J 5 bases, leaving 13 bases between the germline ends. The CDR3 spans 15 residues. CDR1 and CDR2 (germline): LNHDA, SQIVND (reference sequence). The CDR3 DNA follows: TGTGCCAGTAGTATATTTAGGCGGAATAACAATGAGCAGTTCTTC. Encoded protein: CASSIFRRNNNEQFF.

The V call is TRBV14, the J call TRBJ2-7; TRBD1 is a possible D gene (6 bases). The CDR3 runs to 16 residues. The V end was cut by 2 bases, the J end by 0 bases, with 14 bases between. Germline assignment: CDR1 SGHDN and CDR2 FVKESK. The CDR3 sequence: CASSQTGLQFSYEQYF. The CDR3 nucleotides read TGTGCCAGCAGCCAAACAGGGCTCCAATTCTCCTACGAGCAGTACTTC. Full variable domain (missing parts from reference TRBV14 and TRBJ2-7): EAGVTQFPSHSVIEKGQTVTLRCDPISGHDNLYWYRRVMGKEIKFLLHFVKESKQDESGMPNNRFLAERTGGTYSTLKVQPAELEDSGVYFCASSQTGLQFSYEQYFGPGTRLTVT.

The chain carries TRBV4-1 and TRBJ1-5; D is perhaps TRBD1 (6 bases). CDR3 length: 16 residues. Germline V CDR1 and CDR2: MGHRA, YSYEKL. Between the trimmed V and J ends, which lost 1 base and 3 bases, there was a span of 13 bases. The CDR3 nucleotides are TGCGCCAGCAGCCAAGGGAGAGGACAGAACAATCAGCCCCAGCATTTT. The encoded protein is CASSQGRGQNNQPQHF.

The rearrangement joins TRBV7-8 to TRBJ2-1, with D possibly being TRBD2 (6 bases). Germline lookup yields CDR1 SGHVS and CDR2 FQNEAQ. The CDR3 runs 18 residues. The V and J ends lost 3 bases and 1 base respectively, with 19 bases between them. This CDR3 reads CASSFSVLEGPSYNEQFF. Written as DNA, the CDR3 is TGTGCCAGCAGCTTCTCAGTATTGGAGGGACCTTCCTACAATGAGCAGTTCTTC.

This chain uses TRBV7-9 with TRBJ2-3, with D hard to call. Germline V CDR1 and CDR2: SEHNR, FQNEAQ (reference sequence). Trimming left V 4 bases short and J 0 bases short, with 8 bases between. The CDR3 has 14 amino acids. This CDR3 is CASSYSTSTDTQYF. The CDR3 bases are TGTGCCAGCAGCTACTCAACTAGCACAGATACGCAGTATTTT.

This rearrangement joins TRBV5-1 to TRBJ2-3, with 7 positions matching TRBD1. From germline, CDR1 is SGHRS and CDR2 YFSETQ. The V and J ends lost 4 bases and 4 bases, in that order; junction bases with no gene match: 9. The CDR3 totals 15 residues. CDR3 region: CASSEGQAGSDTQYF. For the CDR3, the DNA is TGCGCCAGCAGCGAAGGACAGGCCGGGTCAGATACGCAGTATTTT. Filled out from reference TRBV5-1 and TRBJ2-3, the complete variable domain reads KAGVTQTPRYLIKTRGQQVTLSCSPISGHRSVSWYQQTPGQGLQFLFEYFSETQRNKGNFPGRFSGRQFSNSRSEMNVSTLELGDSALYLCASSEGQAGSDTQYFGPGTRLTVL.

This clone showed up just a few times. The chain carries TRBV29-1 and TRBJ2-3; D may be TRBD2 (6 bases). Germline CDR1 is SQVTM and CDR2 is ANQGSEA. Trimming took 3 bases from V and 0 from J, leaving 10 bases between them. There are 14 residues in the CDR3. The CDR3 spells CSVEEGPSTDTQYF. CDR3 coding DNA: TGCAGCGTTGAGGAGGGGCCAAGCACAGATACGCAGTATTTT.

This clone showed up just once. The rearrangement joins TRBV20-1 to TRBJ2-7; D gene unclear. Germline V CDR1 and CDR2: DFQATT, SNEGSKA (reference sequence). V dropped 3 bases and J dropped 5 bases, with 8 bases sitting between them. This CDR3 has 11 amino acids. CDR3 loop: CSASAGHEQYV. CDR3 sequence (DNA): TGCAGTGCTAGCGCAGGACACGAGCAGTACGTC.

The gene calls are TRBV30 and TRBJ2-1, with a weak D call TRBD1 (5 bases). CDR1 and CDR2 (germline): GTSNPN, SVGIG (reference sequence). V gave up 2 bases and J gave up 7 bases, with 9 bases separating them. The CDR3 totals 12 residues. DNA for the CDR3: TGTGCCTGGAGTAAGGGGCCTAATGAGCAGTTCTTC. Its protein is CAWSKGPNEQFF.

J is TRBJ2-3 and V is TRBV10-3; 9 bases are a match to TRBD1. The J segment lost 3 bases and the V segment lost 4 bases, leaving 8 bases of the junction unmatched. There are 16 residues in the CDR3. Per germline, CDR1 ENHRY and CDR2 SYGVKD. The CDR3 region is CAISGRDRDPTDTQYF. For the CDR3, the DNA is TGTGCCATCAGTGGGCGGGACAGGGATCCAACAGATACGCAGTATTTT.

The count of this clone is one. The rearrangement joins TRBV6-1 to TRBJ1-5; unclear D gene. Trimming left V 1 base short and J 13 bases short, with 20 bases between. This CDR3 has 15 amino acids. The V gene's germline CDR1 is MNHNS and CDR2 SASEGT. This chain's CDR3 is CASSEVLGSSRSQHF. In nucleotides, the CDR3 is TGTGCCAGCAGTGAAGTTCTTGGGAGCTCCAGATCACAGCATTTT.

With regard to this clone: Additional DNA sequences in this sample encode the identical CDR3. The chain joins TRBV9 to TRBJ2-5, with 14 nucleotides matching TRBD2. V was clipped by 3 bases and J by 3 bases; unmatched bases: 1. The CDR3 runs 15 residues. Germline-derived CDR1 and CDR2 are SGDLS and YYNGEE. CDR3 sequence: CASSAGLAGEETQYF. The CDR3 coding sequence is TGTGCCAGCAGCGCGGGACTAGCGGGAGAAGAGACCCAGTACTTC.

This chain joins TRBV20-1 and TRBJ2-1; D is unclear. Between the trimmed V and J ends, which lost 6 bases and 7 bases, there was a span of 10 bases. The CDR3 runs to 11 residues. CDR1 and CDR2 (germline): DFQATT, SNEGSKA (reference sequence). CDR3 sequence reads: CSAYESNEQFF. As DNA, the CDR3 is TGCAGTGCCTACGAGTCGAATGAGCAGTTCTTC.

The chain combines TRBV7-9 with TRBJ2-7, with TRBD2 matching over 11 bases. The germline CDR1 and CDR2 sequences are SEHNR and FQNEAQ (reference sequence). The CDR3 runs to 14 residues. Trimming took 4 bases from V and 6 from J; bases not matched to a gene: 5. The CDR3 DNA follows: TGTGCCAGCAGCTCCCGGACTAGCGGGCGCGAGCAGTACTTC. Amino acid sequence: CASSSRTSGREQYF.

This clone was observed once. The chain carries TRBV28 and TRBJ2-7; 8 nucleotides align to TRBD2. V trimming: 5 bases; J trimming: 4 bases; junction bases outside the gene matches: 10. Germline V lookup: CDR1 MDHEN, CDR2 SYDVKM. The CDR3 loop spans 15 amino acids. In DNA form, the CDR3 reads TGTGCCAGCAGTCCCTCCCGGGAGGGGAGTTACGAGCAGTACGTC. Protein product: CASSPSREGSYEQYV.

This rearrangement joins TRBV5-1 to TRBJ2-5; 11 bases line up with TRBD1. V was clipped by 2 bases and J by 5 bases; unmatched bases: 5. The CDR3 has 15 residues. Looked up from germline, CDR1 is SGHRS and CDR2 is YFSETQ. The CDR3 sequence is CASSFWTGGAETQYF. The CDR3, as DNA: TGCGCCAGCAGCTTTTGGACAGGGGGCGCGGAGACCCAGTACTTC.

The chain combines TRBV30 with TRBJ2-6; D unclear. The germline V and J ends were trimmed by 1 base and 0 bases, with 31 bases remaining between them. This CDR3 is 23 amino acids long. Germline CDR1 and CDR2: GTSNPN and SVGIG (reference sequence). The CDR3 coding sequence is TGTGCCTGGAGTGCACCCAAAGATGGGCAGAACAACCCGATCTACTCTGGGGCCAACGTCCTGACTTTC. The encoded protein is CAWSAPKDGQNNPIYSGANVLTF.

V usage is TRBV28 and J usage is TRBJ2-7, with TRBD1 identical over 9 bases. Germline-derived CDR1 and CDR2 are MDHEN and SYDVKM. The CDR3 extends over 15 amino acids. The J segment lost 4 bases and the V segment lost 4 bases, leaving 8 bases of the junction unmatched. The CDR3 here is CASSSTGTGNYEQYV. In DNA form, the CDR3 reads TGTGCCAGCAGTTCTACCGGGACAGGGAATTACGAGCAGTACGTC.

V is TRBV5-1 and J is TRBJ1-1; 7 bases match TRBD1. This CDR3 has 12 amino acids. V lost 0 bases and J lost 11; bases outside the gene matches: 4. CDR1 and CDR2 from the germline V gene are SGHRS and YFSETQ. The CDR3 region has the DNA TGCGCCAGCAGCTTGGAGACAGGGCCGGCTTTCTTT. It encodes CASSLETGPAFF.

The CDR3 region has the DNA TGCGCCAGCAGCCAAGGTGTTTTGTTGGGACAGGGAACCGGGGAGCTGTTTTTT. This gives the protein CASSQGVLLGQGTGELFF. The chain employs TRBV4-1 and TRBJ2-2; 9 bases align to TRBD1. This CDR3 contains 18 residues. The ends lost 1 base at V and 5 bases at J; junction bases unmatched: 11. The germline V gene has CDR1 MGHRA and CDR2 YSYEKL.